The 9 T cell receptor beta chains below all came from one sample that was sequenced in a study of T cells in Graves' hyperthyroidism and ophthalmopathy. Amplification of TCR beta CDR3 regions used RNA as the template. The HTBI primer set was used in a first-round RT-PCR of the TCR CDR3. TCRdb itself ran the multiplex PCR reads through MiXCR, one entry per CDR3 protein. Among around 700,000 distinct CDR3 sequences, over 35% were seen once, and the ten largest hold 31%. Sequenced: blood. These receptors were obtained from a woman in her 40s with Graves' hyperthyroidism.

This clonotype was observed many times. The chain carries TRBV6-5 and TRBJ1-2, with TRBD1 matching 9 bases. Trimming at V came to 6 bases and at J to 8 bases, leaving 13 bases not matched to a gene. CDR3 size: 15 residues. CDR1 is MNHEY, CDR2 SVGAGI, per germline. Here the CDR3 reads CASRAPGQGIEGYTF. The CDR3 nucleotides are TGTGCCAGCAGAGCTCCGGGACAGGGAATTGAAGGCTACACCTTC.

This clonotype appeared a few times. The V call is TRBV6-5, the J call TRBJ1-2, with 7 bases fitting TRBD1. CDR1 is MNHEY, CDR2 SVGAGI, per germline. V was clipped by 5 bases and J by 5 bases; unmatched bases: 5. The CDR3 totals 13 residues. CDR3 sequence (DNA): TGTGCCAGCAGTAGAGGGGGCACGTATGGCTACACCTTC. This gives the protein CASSRGGTYGYTF.

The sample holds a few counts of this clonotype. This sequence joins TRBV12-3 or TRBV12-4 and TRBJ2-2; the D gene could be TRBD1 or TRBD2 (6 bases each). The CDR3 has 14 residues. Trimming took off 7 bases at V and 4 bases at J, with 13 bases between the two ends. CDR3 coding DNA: TGTGCCAGCACCCCGTGGGGGGCCACCGGGGAGCTGTTTTTT. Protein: CASTPWGATGELFF.

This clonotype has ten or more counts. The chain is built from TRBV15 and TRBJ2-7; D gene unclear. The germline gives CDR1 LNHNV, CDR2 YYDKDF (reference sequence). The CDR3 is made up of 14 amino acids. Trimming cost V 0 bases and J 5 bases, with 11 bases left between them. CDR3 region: CATSRDRSGDEQYF. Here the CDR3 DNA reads TGTGCCACCAGCAGAGATAGGTCTGGGGACGAGCAGTACTTC.

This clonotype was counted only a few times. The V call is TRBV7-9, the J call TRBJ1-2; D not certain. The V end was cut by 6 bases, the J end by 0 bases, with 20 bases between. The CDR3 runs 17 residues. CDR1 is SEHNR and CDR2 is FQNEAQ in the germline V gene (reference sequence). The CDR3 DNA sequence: TGTGCCAGCAGTCCCACACGCGGCGGCCTTACTAACTATGGCTACACCTTC. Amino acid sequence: CASSPTRGGLTNYGYTF.

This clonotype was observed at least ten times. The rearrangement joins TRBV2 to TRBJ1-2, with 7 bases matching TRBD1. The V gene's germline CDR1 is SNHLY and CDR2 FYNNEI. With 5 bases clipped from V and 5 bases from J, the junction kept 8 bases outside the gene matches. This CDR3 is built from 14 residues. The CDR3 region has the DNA TGTGCCAGCAGTCGCCGGGACAGTAATTATGGCTACACCTTC. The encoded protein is CASSRRDSNYGYTF. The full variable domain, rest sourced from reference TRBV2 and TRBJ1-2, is EPEVTQTPSHQVTQMGQEVILRCVPISNHLYFYWYRQILGQKVEFLVSFYNNEISEKSEIFDDQFSVERPDGSNFTLKIRSTKLEDSAMYFCASSRRDSNYGYTFGSGTRLTVV.

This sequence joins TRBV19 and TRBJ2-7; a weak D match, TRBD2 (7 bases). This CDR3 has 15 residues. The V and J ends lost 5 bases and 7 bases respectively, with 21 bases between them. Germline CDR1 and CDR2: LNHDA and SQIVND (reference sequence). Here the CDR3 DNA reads TGTGCCAGTAGTCGGGTAGGGGGGGCGTACAATGAGCAGTACTTC. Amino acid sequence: CASSRVGGAYNEQYF.

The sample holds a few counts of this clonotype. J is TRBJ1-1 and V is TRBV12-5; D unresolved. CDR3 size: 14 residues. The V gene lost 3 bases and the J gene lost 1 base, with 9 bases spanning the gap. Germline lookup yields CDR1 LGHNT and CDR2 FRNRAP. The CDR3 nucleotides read TGTGCTAGTGGTTTAGACGGTTCGAACACTGAAGCTTTCTTT. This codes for CASGLDGSNTEAFF.

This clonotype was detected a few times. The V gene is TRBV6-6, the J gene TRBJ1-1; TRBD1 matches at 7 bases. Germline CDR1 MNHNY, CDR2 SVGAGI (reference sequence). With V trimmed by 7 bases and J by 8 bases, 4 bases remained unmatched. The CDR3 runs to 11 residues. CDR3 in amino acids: CASKGTAEAFF. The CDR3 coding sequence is TGTGCCAGCAAAGGGACAGCGGAAGCTTTCTTT.